The clone carrying this T cell receptor beta chain was picked up a small number of times. Its specificity is unknown. This entry belongs to a study of identical twins. Overall study results and limits: Twin-shared out-of-frame alpha sequences were enriched for low generation probability. Zero-insertion analyses might be partly confounded by invariant T cells like MAIT and iNKT. The study reached conclusions through statistical analysis that was cross-sectional, not following the same donors.

A universal primer site was added by template switching, and unique molecular identifiers were carried by the cDNA. From the 5' RACE reads, TCRdb called clonotypes with MiXCR, one entry per CDR3 protein. The sample holds more than 650,000 distinct CDR3 sequences, around 6% seen once. Per germline, CDR1 MGHDK and CDR2 SYGVNS. There are 13 residues in the CDR3. V was clipped by 1 base and J by 4 bases, with 6 bases between them. The V gene is TRBV25-1, the J gene TRBJ2-3, with D possibly TRBD1 on 5 matching bases. Sequenced input: naive T cells sorted from blood. This receptor was taken from a man aged 18 to 29 in good health. The CDR3 nucleotides are TGTGCCAGCAGTGAATCAGGGCCAGATACGCAGTATTTT. As protein: CASSESGPDTQYF.